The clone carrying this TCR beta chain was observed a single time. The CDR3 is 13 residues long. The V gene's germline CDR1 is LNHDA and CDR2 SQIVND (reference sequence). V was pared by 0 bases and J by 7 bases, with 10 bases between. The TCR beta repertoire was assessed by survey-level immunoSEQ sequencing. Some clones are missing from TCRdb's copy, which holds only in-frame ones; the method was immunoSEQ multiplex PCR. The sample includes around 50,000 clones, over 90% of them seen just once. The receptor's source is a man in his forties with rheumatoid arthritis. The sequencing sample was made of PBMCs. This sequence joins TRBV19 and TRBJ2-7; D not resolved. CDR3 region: CASSIDLWEEQYF. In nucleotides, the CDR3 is TGTGCCAGTAGTATAGATCTATGGGAAGAGCAGTACTTC. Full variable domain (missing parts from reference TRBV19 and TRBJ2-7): DGGITQSPKYLFRKEGQNVTLSCEQNLNHDAMYWYRQDPGQGLRLIYYSQIVNDFQKGDIAEGYSVSREKKESFPLTVTSAQKNPTAFYLCASSIDLWEEQYFGPGTRLTVT.